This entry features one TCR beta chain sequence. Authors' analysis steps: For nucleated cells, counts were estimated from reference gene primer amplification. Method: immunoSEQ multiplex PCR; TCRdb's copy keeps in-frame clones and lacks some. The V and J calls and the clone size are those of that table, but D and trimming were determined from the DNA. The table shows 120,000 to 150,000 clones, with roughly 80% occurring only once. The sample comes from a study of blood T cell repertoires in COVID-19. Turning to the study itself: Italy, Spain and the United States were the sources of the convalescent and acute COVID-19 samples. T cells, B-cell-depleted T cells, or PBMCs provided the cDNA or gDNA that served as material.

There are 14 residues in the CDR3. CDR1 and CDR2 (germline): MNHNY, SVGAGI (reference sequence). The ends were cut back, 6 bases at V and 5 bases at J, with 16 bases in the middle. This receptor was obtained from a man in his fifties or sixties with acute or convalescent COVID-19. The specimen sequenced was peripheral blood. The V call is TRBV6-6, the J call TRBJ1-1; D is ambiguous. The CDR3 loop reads CASRAGNQVTEAFF. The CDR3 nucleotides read TGTGCCAGCAGAGCCGGGAATCAGGTGACTGAAGCTTTCTTT.